The 21 T cell receptor beta chains in this list originate from one sample, sequenced in a study of shared clonotypes between healthy human individuals. Clones were sequenced by immunoSEQ multiplex PCR, and TCRdb holds only the in-frame ones, with some missing. The sample lists some 550,000 clones, about 97% occurring once. Sample: naive CD4+ T cells sorted from blood. This sample's subset: CD45RA+ positively selected. These receptors were collected from a woman in her 30s in good health.

The chain combines TRBV7-8 with TRBJ1-4, with 7 positions matching TRBD1. In germline, CDR1 is SGHVS, CDR2 FQNEAQ. J gave up 6 bases and V 0 bases, and 4 bases lay outside the gene matches. The CDR3 covers 15 residues. The CDR3 is CASSLAQGEDEKLFF. CDR3 in DNA: TGTGCCAGCAGCTTAGCGCAGGGGGAGGATGAAAAACTGTTTTTT.

V and J are TRBV19 and TRBJ2-2; D perhaps matches TRBD2 (5 bases). Germline V gene data show CDR1 as LNHDA and CDR2 as SQIVND (reference sequence). The CDR3 loop spans 15 amino acids. The V end lost 4 bases, the J end lost 4 bases, and 13 bases lay between the germline ends. The CDR3 protein is CASSTPVGLTGELFF. The CDR3 DNA follows: TGTGCCAGTAGTACCCCCGTCGGACTCACCGGGGAGCTGTTTTTT.

The rearrangement links TRBV6-6 to TRBJ2-2; D is possibly TRBD2 (7 bases). Trimming took 6 bases from V and 0 from J, leaving 14 bases between them. The CDR3 sequence is 16 residues long. Germline assignment: CDR1 MNHNY and CDR2 SVGAGI (reference sequence). The CDR3 DNA reads TGTGCCAGCAGCCCCACGGGGGGCTCGAACACCGGGGAGCTGTTTTTT. Its protein product is CASSPTGGSNTGELFF.

The DNA of the CDR3 is TGTGCCAGCAGCCCAGGGTTGAGCAATCAGCCCCAGCATTTT. Translation: CASSPGLSNQPQHF. The V gene is TRBV5-8, the J gene TRBJ1-5; D possibly corresponds to TRBD1 (5 bases). This CDR3 is built from 14 residues. V was cut by 4 bases and J by 1 base, with 9 bases left in between. Per the germline V gene, CDR1 is SGHTS and CDR2 is YDEGEE.

V and J are TRBV27 and TRBJ2-5; TRBD2 matches at 10 bases. With 6 bases clipped from V and 9 bases from J, the junction kept 19 bases outside the gene matches. The V gene's germline CDR1 is MNHEY and CDR2 SMNVEV (reference sequence). The length of the CDR3 is 17 residues. CDR3 sequence: CASSSRPTSGDVRAQYF. CDR3 DNA sequence: TGTGCCAGCAGCTCCCGCCCAACTAGCGGGGACGTCAGGGCCCAGTACTTC.

The J gene is TRBJ2-3, the V gene TRBV6-5, with TRBD2 matching over 7 bases. V gave up 5 bases and J gave up 2 bases; unmatched junction bases: 7. Per the germline V gene, CDR1 is MNHEY and CDR2 is SVGAGI. The CDR3 is 15 amino acids. CDR3 in DNA: TGTGCCAGCAGTATTAGGCTAGCGGACACAGATACGCAGTATTTT. This translates into CASSIRLADTDTQYF.

The rearrangement uses TRBV7-9 and TRBJ2-7; D is uncertain. The CDR3 is made up of 13 amino acids. Looked up from germline, CDR1 is SEHNR and CDR2 is FQNEAQ (reference sequence). V was clipped by 3 bases and J by 4 bases, with 10 bases between them. Here the CDR3 reads CASSFTQGYEQYF. DNA of the CDR3: TGTGCCAGCAGCTTTACCCAAGGATACGAGCAGTACTTC.

This clone was found a few times. The genes are TRBV28 and TRBJ1-1; D is undetermined. The V end was cut by 5 bases, the J end by 7 bases, with 14 bases between. The CDR3 is 13 amino acids. Looked up from germline, CDR1 is MDHEN and CDR2 is SYDVKM. In DNA, the CDR3 is TGTGCCAGCAGTCAAGATCTTACCGGTGAAGCTTTCTTT. It translates to CASSQDLTGEAFF.

This chain uses TRBV18 with TRBJ2-2, with no clear D. V dropped 0 bases and J dropped 4 bases, with 6 bases sitting between them. The CDR3 runs 14 residues. Germline V gene sequence: CDR1 KGHSH, CDR2 LQKENI. The CDR3: CASSPPVLTGELFF. The CDR3 bases are TGTGCCAGCTCACCACCCGTCCTCACCGGGGAGCTGTTTTTT.

The V gene is TRBV6-8, the J gene TRBJ2-3; D not certain. This CDR3 is 16 amino acids long. Germline V gives CDR1 MNHGY, CDR2 SAAAGT. With 7 bases removed from V and 1 base from J, the gap between germline ends came to 18 bases. The DNA of the CDR3 is TGTGCCAGCACCCGCAGACTCCTCCTTGGCACAGATACGCAGTATTTT. Its protein is CASTRRLLLGTDTQYF.

The V call is TRBV5-1, the J call TRBJ2-7, with TRBD2 matching 7 bases. With 1 base clipped from V and 1 base from J, the junction kept 8 bases outside the gene matches. The CDR3 has 16 residues. CDR1 is SGHRS, CDR2 YFSETQ, per germline. The chain's CDR3 is CASSLFEREGSYEQYF. DNA of the CDR3: TGCGCCAGCAGCTTGTTTGAGAGGGAGGGATCCTACGAGCAGTACTTC.

The count of this clone is one. The genes are TRBV7-8 and TRBJ1-3; D is uncertain. The germline V gene encodes CDR1 SGHVS and CDR2 FQNEAQ. CDR3 length: 17 amino acids. V was trimmed by 4 bases and J by 0 bases, leaving 16 bases between them. The DNA of the CDR3 is TGTGCCAGCAGCTACCAGAAGACACTGCTCTCTGGAAACACCATATATTTT. Protein sequence: CASSYQKTLLSGNTIYF. The full variable domain, rest sourced from reference TRBV7-8 and TRBJ1-3, is GAGVSQSPRYKVAKRGQDVALRCDPISGHVSLFWYQQALGQGPEFLTYFQNEAQLDKSGLPSDRFFAERPEGSVSTLKIQRTQQEDSAVYLCASSYQKTLLSGNTIYFGEGSWLTVV.

This chain uses TRBV30 with TRBJ2-5; TRBD2 matches at 11 bases. Per the germline V gene, CDR1 is GTSNPN and CDR2 is SVGIG (reference sequence). This CDR3 has 18 amino acids. Trimming took 2 bases from V and 1 from J; bases not matched to a gene: 12. The CDR3 protein is CAWSHPGTSGGVQETQYF. In nucleotides, the CDR3 is TGTGCCTGGAGTCACCCAGGGACTAGCGGTGGGGTCCAAGAGACCCAGTACTTC.

About this clone: Other DNA sequences in this sample translate to the same CDR3. In DNA form, the CDR3 reads TGTGCCAGTTCTACCGGGACAGTTAATGAAAAACTGTTTTTT. Translating it yields CASSTGTVNEKLFF. The V and J genes are TRBV19 and TRBJ1-4; 7 positions agree with TRBD1. Germline V gene data show CDR1 as LNHDA and CDR2 as SQIVND (reference sequence). This CDR3 is built from 14 residues. The ends lost 8 bases at V and 4 bases at J; junction bases unmatched: 7.

This clone has just one count. This chain connects TRBV11-2 to TRBJ2-1; 8 nucleotides match TRBD2. After removal of 5 bases from V and 2 bases from J, the junction contained 5 bases not matched to a gene. This CDR3 is built from 15 residues. Germline CDR1 reads SGHAT; CDR2 reads FQNNGV. CDR3 bases: TGTGCCAGCAGCCGGGGGGGCCGCCCCTACAATGAGCAGTTCTTC. Encoded protein: CASSRGGRPYNEQFF. Combining the CDR3 with reference TRBV11-2 and TRBJ2-1 gives the whole variable domain EAGVAQSPRYKIIEKRQSVAFWCNPISGHATLYWYQQILGQGPKLLIQFQNNGVVDDSQLPKDRFSAERLKGVDSTLKIQPAKLEDSAVYLCASSRGGRPYNEQFFGPGTRLTVL.

The chain uses TRBV6-5 and TRBJ1-3; a weak D match, TRBD1 (5 bases). Trimming took off 0 bases at V and 4 bases at J, with 7 bases between the two ends. CDR1 and CDR2 from the germline V gene are MNHEY and SVGAGI. CDR3 length: 14 residues. The CDR3: CASSYSTDGNTIYF. In DNA, the CDR3 is TGTGCCAGCAGTTACTCGACAGACGGAAACACCATATATTTT.

The rearrangement uses TRBV6-6 and TRBJ1-5; D unclear. The germline CDR1 and CDR2 sequences are MNHNY and SVGAGI (reference sequence). CDR3 length equals 14 residues. V lost 4 bases and J 7 bases, leaving 14 bases between the germline ends. This CDR3 is CASSSPQDAQPQHF. CDR3 coding DNA: TGTGCCAGCAGTTCGCCGCAGGACGCGCAGCCCCAGCATTTT.

V and J are TRBV2 and TRBJ2-1; no definite D call. Trimming stripped 5 bases from V and 4 bases from J, with 6 bases between. Germline V gene sequence: CDR1 SNHLY, CDR2 FYNNEI. This CDR3 has 12 residues. The CDR3 region has the DNA TGTGCCAGCAGTCCCATTTACAATGAGCAGTTCTTC. Translated, it gives CASSPIYNEQFF.

The chain joins TRBV7-7 to TRBJ2-3; 10 bases align to TRBD2. The CDR3 is 15 amino acids. Germline V CDR1 and CDR2: SSHAT, FNYEAQ (reference sequence). J lost 3 bases, V lost 5 bases, and 5 bases had no gene match. The CDR3 DNA sequence: TGTGCCAGCAGCCCCGGACTAGCGGAGACAGATACGCAGTATTTT. Its translation: CASSPGLAETDTQYF. Full variable domain (missing parts from reference TRBV7-7 and TRBJ2-3): GAGVSQSPRYKVTKRGQDVTLRCDPISSHATLYWYQQALGQGPEFLTYFNYEAQPDKSGLPSDRFSAERPEGSISTLTIQRTEQRDSAMYRCASSPGLAETDTQYFGPGTRLTVL.

The CDR3, as DNA: TGTGCCAGCAGCTTCCATTTGGGCAATCAGCCCCAGCATTTT. Translation gives CASSFHLGNQPQHF. The genes are TRBV7-8 and TRBJ1-5; unclear D gene. The germline gives CDR1 SGHVS, CDR2 FQNEAQ. The CDR3 loop spans 14 amino acids. V was trimmed by 3 bases and J by 2 bases, leaving 8 bases between them.

The chain uses TRBV25-1 and TRBJ2-2; 7 bases fit TRBD2. The junction had 14 bases not matched to a gene; V was cut back by 3 bases and J by 7 bases. CDR3 size: 17 residues. The germline CDR1 and CDR2 sequences are MGHDK and SYGVNS. Here the CDR3 reads CASSEGRLARYGGELFF. CDR3 bases: TGTGCCAGCAGTGAGGGGAGACTAGCTCGTTATGGCGGGGAGCTGTTTTTT.